The entry below describes one TCR beta chain. Sequencing used immunoSEQ multiplex PCR; TCRdb keeps in-frame clones, though not all of them. The table lists hundreds of thousands of clones, 76% of them singletons. The data are from a study of shared clonotypes between healthy human individuals. This CDR3 comprises 16 residues. Losses at the gene ends were 3 bases for V and 5 bases for J; bases not matched to a gene: 10. Germline values: CDR1 SGHRS, CDR2 YFSETQ. The sample was PBMCs. This TCR derives from a woman aged 40 to 55 in good health. Some clones in this sample may be carry-over from other donors' samples. The V and J genes are TRBV5-1 and TRBJ2-5; the match to TRBD2 covers 10 bases. The CDR3 nucleotides are TGCGCCAGCAGCTCGAAAATAGCGGGAGGAGGGGAGACCCAGTACTTC. This translates into CASSSKIAGGGETQYF.